The clone carrying this TCR beta chain was observed a single time. Distinct nucleotide sequences in the sample also encode this CDR3. This sample is drawn from a study of cytomegalovirus exposure and HLA in healthy donors. Both 60 Vbeta primers and 13 Jbeta primers went into the PCR. Libraries were prepared by immunoSEQ multiplex PCR; TCRdb keeps only in-frame clonotypes and omits some of them. The data contain around 220,000 clones, 83% of them singletons. Sequencing input: PBMCs. The receptor comes from a girl aged 10-17 years in good health and CMV-seronegative.

The CDR3 coding sequence is TGCGCCAGCAGCTTTACAGGGCAAGAGACCCAGTACTTC. Its protein product is CASSFTGQETQYF. The rearrangement uses TRBV5-1 and TRBJ2-5; weak D call: TRBD1 (6 bases). Germline assignment: CDR1 SGHRS and CDR2 YFSETQ. V lost 2 bases, J lost 2 bases, and 7 bases lay in between. The CDR3 has 13 residues.